Below are 26 T cell receptor beta chains sequenced from a single sample in a study of vaccination and CD4 T cells after COVID-19. Time point meaning: late sampling 161 to 241 days after vaccination in a few convalescent patients. TCRdb itself ran the PCR reads through MiXCR, one entry per CDR3 protein. Here the sample spans some 40,000 distinct CDR3 sequences, 36% being singletons. The sample was CD4+ T cells from blood, taken about 7 months after SARS-CoV-2 vaccination. Receptors were obtained from a human donor who had recovered from COVID-19.

This clonotype was recorded a few times. The chain recombines TRBV4-2 with TRBJ1-1; D is unresolved. Deletions cut 1 base from V and 1 base from J, with 7 bases between. In germline, CDR1 is LGHNA, CDR2 YNFKEQ. The CDR3 length is 14 residues. CDR3 in DNA: TGTGCCAGCAGCCAAGTTGCAGCGAACACTGAAGCTTTCTTT. Its protein is CASSQVAANTEAFF.

The chain uses TRBV6-2 or TRBV6-3 and TRBJ2-4; 7 bases are shared with TRBD1. V shed 7 bases, J shed 4 bases, and the junction held 10 bases outside the gene matches. Germline V gene data show CDR1 as MNHEY and CDR2 as SVGEGT. This CDR3 is 15 amino acids long. The CDR3 sequence is CASTDQGQQKNIQYF. Written as DNA, the CDR3 is TGTGCCAGCACAGATCAGGGACAGCAGAAAAACATTCAGTACTTC.

The gene calls are TRBV27 and TRBJ1-5; TRBD1 agrees at 7 bases. CDR1 is MNHEY and CDR2 is SMNVEV in the germline V gene (reference sequence). The CDR3 runs to 14 residues. The junction had 7 bases not matched to a gene; V was cut back by 5 bases and J by 6 bases. The CDR3 bases are TGTGCCAGCAGTGTGGGACAGAATATTCAGCCCCAGCATTTT. Translation: CASSVGQNIQPQHF.

The chain is built from TRBV7-3 and TRBJ2-3; D gene ambiguous. V shed 1 base and J shed 6 bases, with 17 bases lying between them. Germline V gene data show CDR1 as SGHTA and CDR2 as FQGTGA. This CDR3 region has 16 residues. Here the CDR3 DNA reads TGTGCCAGCAGCTTAATCCCAATAGGAAAGACGGATACGCAGTATTTT. Protein product: CASSLIPIGKTDTQYF. Filled out from reference TRBV7-3 and TRBJ2-3, the complete variable domain reads GAGVSQTPSNKVTEKGKYVELRCDPISGHTALYWYRQSLGQGPEFLIYFQGTGAADDSGLPNDRFFAVRPEGSVSTLKIQRTERGDSAVYLCASSLIPIGKTDTQYFGPGTRLTVL.

This chain connects TRBV7-3 to TRBJ2-1, with 11 bases lining up with TRBD2. CDR3 length equals 16 residues. V lost 4 bases and J lost 4; bases outside the gene matches: 6. The germline gives CDR1 SGHTA, CDR2 FQGTGA. CDR3 sequence reads: CASSSYTSGRYNEQFF. For the CDR3, the DNA is TGTGCCAGCAGCTCCTATACTAGCGGGAGATACAATGAGCAGTTCTTC.

Only a few counts were recorded for this clonotype. The chain carries TRBV6-1 and TRBJ2-1, with D perhaps TRBD2 (6 bases). V dropped 8 bases and J dropped 6 bases, with 14 bases sitting between them. The CDR3 has 13 residues. Germline loops: CDR1 MNHNS, CDR2 SASEGT. The CDR3 DNA reads as TGTGCCAGCTGGAGGGCCCAGCCCAATGAGCAGTTCTTC. Translated: CASWRAQPNEQFF.

This clonotype was picked up a small number of times. Germline is not matched at one junction end, which may reflect a read error. The chain is built from TRBV15 and TRBJ2-5; D is tentatively TRBD1 or TRBD2 (5 bases each). The CDR3 consists of 18 residues. The germline V gene has CDR1 LNHNV and CDR2 YYDKDF (reference sequence). The CDR3 loop reads CATSRDGGYRTIEDTQYF. CDR3 nucleotides: TGTGCCACCAGCAGAGATGGGGGTTATAGGACAATAGAAGACACCCAGTACTTC.

The gene calls are TRBV7-9 and TRBJ2-7, with TRBD1 matching over 10 bases. This CDR3 contains 16 residues. The V segment lost 5 bases and the J segment 5 bases; nucleotides outside the gene matches: 12. Germline CDR1 SEHNR, CDR2 FQNEAQ (reference sequence). The CDR3 DNA follows: TGTGCCAGCAGCGTCCCGGGACAGGGGTCGGGCCACGAGCAGTACTTC. Translated: CASSVPGQGSGHEQYF.

V usage is TRBV28 and J usage is TRBJ2-1, with 10 positions matching TRBD2. CDR1 and CDR2 (germline): MDHEN, SYDVKM. V was clipped by 1 base and J by 8 bases; unmatched bases: 14. The CDR3 runs 18 residues. The CDR3 nucleotides read TGTGCCAGCAGTTTATCCTCGGCTAGCGGGAGTAGGGTATATGAGCAGTTCTTC. It specifies CASSLSSASGSRVYEQFF.

The V and J genes are TRBV18 and TRBJ2-5; D remains unclear. Trimming took 3 bases from V and 4 from J, leaving 15 bases between them. The CDR3 is 15 residues long. Germline CDR1 reads KGHSH; CDR2 reads LQKENI. Here the CDR3 reads CASSPSSRAGETQYF. For the CDR3, the DNA is TGTGCCAGCTCACCGTCTTCCCGGGCTGGAGAGACCCAGTACTTC.

This CDR3 is CASSRGRGWGGEQYF. The CDR3 DNA reads as TGCGCCAGCAGCCGGGGTAGGGGTTGGGGCGGAGAGCAGTACTTC. This chain joins TRBV4-1 and TRBJ2-7; perhaps TRBD1 as D (5 bases). The length of the CDR3 is 15 residues. Per germline, CDR1 MGHRA and CDR2 YSYEKL. V was shortened by 4 bases and J by 7 bases, with 20 bases between the two germline ends.

This clonotype was counted between two and nine times. The rearrangement joins TRBV6-5 to TRBJ2-1, with 7 bases identical to TRBD2. The CDR3 is 16 amino acids. The germline gives CDR1 MNHEY, CDR2 SVGAGI. V lost 4 bases and J lost 10; bases outside the gene matches: 16. The CDR3 region is CASSSPRGSNEREQFF. The CDR3 DNA is TGTGCCAGCAGTTCCCCCCGCGGGAGCAACGAACGGGAGCAGTTCTTC.

This chain links TRBV20-1 with TRBJ2-3; D gene uncertain. V lost 6 bases and J lost 4, with 14 bases in between. Germline lookup yields CDR1 DFQATT and CDR2 SNEGSKA (reference sequence). This CDR3 has 13 amino acids. This chain's CDR3 is CSAVRSAADTQYF. The CDR3 DNA reads TGCAGTGCAGTACGCAGTGCAGCAGATACGCAGTATTTT.

CDR3 sequence (DNA): TGTGCCTGGACCCTAGAGGGGCTCGGGTCCTACGAGCAGTACTTC. Its translation is CAWTLEGLGSYEQYF. The V gene is TRBV30, the J gene TRBJ2-7; D is possibly TRBD1 or TRBD2 (5 bases each). This CDR3 comprises 15 residues. CDR1 and CDR2 (germline): GTSNPN, SVGIG (reference sequence). The V end lost 4 bases, the J end lost 1 base, and 17 bases lay between the germline ends.

Note on this clonotype: The CDR3 carries no conserved terminal phenylalanine or tryptophan, so it likely arises from a read error. No DNA is shown, since the ends of the CDR3 on it are uncertain; the CDR3 is the one TCRdb lists. The chain links TRBV21-1 to TRBJ1-1. TRBV21-1 counts as a pseudogene. The CDR3 region is 13 residues in length, termini included. CDR3 amino acids: CASSRERYTEAFS.

The V gene is TRBV6-2 or TRBV6-3, the J gene TRBJ2-2; TRBD1 is a possible D gene (6 bases). CDR1 and CDR2 (germline): MNHEY, SVGEGT. Trimming stripped 4 bases from V and 0 bases from J, with 12 bases between. This CDR3 spans 16 amino acids. The CDR3 reads CASSSGQIANTGELFF. CDR3 DNA sequence: TGTGCCAGCAGTTCCGGACAGATAGCGAACACCGGGGAGCTGTTTTTT.

The CDR3 reads CSARGLGTGYQPQHF. The CDR3 coding sequence is TGCAGTGCCAGGGGGCTAGGAACAGGTTATCAGCCCCAGCATTTT. The chain employs TRBV20-1 and TRBJ1-5; 8 bases align to TRBD1. The CDR3 is made up of 15 amino acids. The germline gives CDR1 DFQATT, CDR2 SNEGSKA (reference sequence). J lost 5 bases, V lost 6 bases, and 12 bases had no gene match.

Only a few counts were recorded for this clonotype. This rearrangement joins TRBV12-3 or TRBV12-4 to TRBJ1-5; D is unclear. The CDR3 is made up of 12 amino acids. Between the trimmed V and J ends, which lost 1 base and 6 bases, there was a span of 4 bases. CDR3 DNA: TGTGCCAGCAGTTTAGACGGTCAGCCCCAGCATTTT. Protein product: CASSLDGQPQHF.

The chain links TRBV29-1 to TRBJ2-7; no reliable D call. Germline V gene lookup returns CDR1 SQVTM and CDR2 ANQGSEA. The V end lost 6 bases, the J end lost 0 bases, and 9 bases lay between the germline ends. This CDR3 has 12 residues. CDR3 sequence: CSVSVPSYEQYF. The CDR3, as DNA: TGCAGCGTGTCGGTCCCCTCCTACGAGCAGTACTTC.

This clonotype appeared a few times. The V call is TRBV27, the J call TRBJ2-7; D not resolved. Trimming removed 6 bases at V and 4 bases at J, with 16 bases between. Germline-derived CDR1 and CDR2 are MNHEY and SMNVEV (reference sequence). The CDR3 runs to 14 residues. CDR3 sequence reads: CASRTVASSYEQYF. DNA of the CDR3: TGTGCCAGCAGAACGGTGGCTAGTTCGTACGAGCAGTACTTC.

DNA of the CDR3: TGTGCCAGCAGCTCGACTAGGCAAGACACCGGGGAGCTGTTTTTT. This encodes CASSSTRQDTGELFF. V and J are TRBV7-2 and TRBJ2-2; D might be TRBD2 (6 bases). The germline CDR1 and CDR2 sequences are SGHTA and FQGNSA. V was clipped by 4 bases and J by 3 bases, with 12 bases between them. The CDR3 is 15 residues long.

The chain recombines TRBV27 with TRBJ2-1; D unclear. The ends were cut back, 5 bases at V and 12 bases at J, with 17 bases in the middle. CDR1 MNHEY and CDR2 SMNVEV come from the germline V gene (reference sequence). The CDR3 contains 13 residues. CDR3 sequence (DNA): TGTGCCAGCAGTCCATTATCACCGCACTCGCAGTTCTTC. Its protein product is CASSPLSPHSQFF.

The chain carries TRBV4-3 and TRBJ1-1; D gene uncertain. The V gene lost 1 base and the J gene lost 1 base, with 4 bases spanning the gap. Germline values: CDR1 LGHNA, CDR2 YSLEER. The CDR3 runs 13 residues. CDR3 nucleotides: TGCGCCAGCAGCCAAGTGAGGAACACTGAAGCTTTCTTT. Amino acids: CASSQVRNTEAFF.

The V gene is TRBV2, the J gene TRBJ2-3; D is unclear. The V gene's germline CDR1 is SNHLY and CDR2 FYNNEI. This CDR3 is built from 12 residues. V lost 0 bases to trimming and J lost 3 bases, with 1 base between them. CDR3 region: CASSEATDTQYF. The CDR3 nucleotides read TGTGCCAGCAGTGAAGCTACAGATACGCAGTATTTT. Combining the CDR3 with reference TRBV2 and TRBJ2-3 gives the whole variable domain EPEVTQTPSHQVTQMGQEVILRCVPISNHLYFYWYRQILGQKVEFLVSFYNNEISEKSEIFDDQFSVERPDGSNFTLKIRSTKLEDSAMYFCASSEATDTQYFGPGTRLTVL.

The chain links TRBV20-1 to TRBJ2-7; D unclear. Trimming removed 3 bases from V and 5 bases from J, with 8 bases in between. The V gene's germline CDR1 is DFQATT and CDR2 SNEGSKA (reference sequence). This CDR3 spans 11 amino acids. CDR3 residues: CSARPSHEQYF. The CDR3 DNA sequence: TGCAGTGCTAGGCCTTCGCACGAGCAGTACTTC.

The CDR3 protein is CASSLLGGYTGELFF. As DNA, the CDR3 is TGTGCCAGCAGTTTATTAGGCGGATACACCGGGGAGCTGTTTTTT. The rearrangement links TRBV27 to TRBJ2-2, with D unclear. The CDR3 loop spans 15 amino acids. Deletions cut 1 base from V and 3 bases from J, with 9 bases between. Germline assignment: CDR1 MNHEY and CDR2 SMNVEV (reference sequence).